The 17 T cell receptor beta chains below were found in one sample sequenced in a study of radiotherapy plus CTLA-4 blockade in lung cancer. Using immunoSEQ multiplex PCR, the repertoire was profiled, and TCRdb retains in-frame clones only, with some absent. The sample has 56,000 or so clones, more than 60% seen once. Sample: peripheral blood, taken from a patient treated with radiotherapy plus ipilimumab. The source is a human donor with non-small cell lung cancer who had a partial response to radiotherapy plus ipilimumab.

The CDR3 spells CASSLMGGRETQYF. For the CDR3, the DNA is TGTGCCAGCAGCTTAATGGGGGGGAGAGAGACCCAGTACTTC. The rearrangement joins TRBV7-3 to TRBJ2-5, with 7 nucleotides matching TRBD2. V dropped 1 base and J dropped 4; count of bases not matched to a gene: 3. CDR1 and CDR2 from the germline V gene are SGHTA and FQGTGA. This CDR3 region has 14 residues.

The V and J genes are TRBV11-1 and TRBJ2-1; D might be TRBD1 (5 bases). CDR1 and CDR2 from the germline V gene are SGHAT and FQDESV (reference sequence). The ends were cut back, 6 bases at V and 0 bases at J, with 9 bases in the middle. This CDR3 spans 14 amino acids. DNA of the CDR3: TGTGCCAGCAGGACGACAGCCTCCTACAATGAGCAGTTCTTC. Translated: CASRTTASYNEQFF.

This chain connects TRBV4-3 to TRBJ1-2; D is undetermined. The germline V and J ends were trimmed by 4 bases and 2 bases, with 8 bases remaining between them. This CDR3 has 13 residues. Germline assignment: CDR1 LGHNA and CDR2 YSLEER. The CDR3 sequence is CASSLTKNYGYTF. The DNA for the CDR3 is TGCGCCAGCAGCCTGACAAAAAACTATGGCTACACCTTC.

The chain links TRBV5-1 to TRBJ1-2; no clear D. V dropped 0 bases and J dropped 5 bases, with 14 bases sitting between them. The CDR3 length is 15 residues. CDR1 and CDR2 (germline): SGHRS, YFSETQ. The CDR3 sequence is CASSLDPGSLYGYTF. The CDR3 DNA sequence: TGCGCCAGCAGCTTGGATCCCGGGTCCCTGTATGGCTACACCTTC.

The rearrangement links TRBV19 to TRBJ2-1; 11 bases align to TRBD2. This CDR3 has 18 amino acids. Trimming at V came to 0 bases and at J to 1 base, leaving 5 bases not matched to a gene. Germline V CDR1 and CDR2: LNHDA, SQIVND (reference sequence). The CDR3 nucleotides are TGTGCCAGTAGTATAGAGGGGGTAGCGGGGGGGTCCTACAATGAGCAGTTCTTC. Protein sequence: CASSIEGVAGGSYNEQFF.

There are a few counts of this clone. The CDR3 protein is CASSFWPENTEAFF. DNA of the CDR3: TGTGCCAGCAGCTTTTGGCCAGAGAACACTGAAGCTTTCTTT. This rearrangement joins TRBV5-6 to TRBJ1-1; D gene unclear. Between the trimmed V and J ends, which lost 2 bases and 1 base, there was a span of 9 bases. The CDR3 runs to 14 residues. Germline CDR1 SGHDT, CDR2 YYEEEE.

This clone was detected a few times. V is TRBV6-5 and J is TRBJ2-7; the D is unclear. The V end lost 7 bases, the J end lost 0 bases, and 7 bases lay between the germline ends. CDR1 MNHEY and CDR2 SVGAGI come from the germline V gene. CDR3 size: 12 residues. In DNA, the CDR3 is TGTGCCAGCAATGCAGGCTCCTACGAGCAGTACTTC. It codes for CASNAGSYEQYF.

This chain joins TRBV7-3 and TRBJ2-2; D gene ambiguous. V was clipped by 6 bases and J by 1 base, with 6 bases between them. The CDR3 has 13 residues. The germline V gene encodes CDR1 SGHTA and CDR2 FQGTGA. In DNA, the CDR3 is TGTGCCAGCAGTTCCGGGAACACCGGGGAGCTGTTTTTT. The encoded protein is CASSSGNTGELFF.

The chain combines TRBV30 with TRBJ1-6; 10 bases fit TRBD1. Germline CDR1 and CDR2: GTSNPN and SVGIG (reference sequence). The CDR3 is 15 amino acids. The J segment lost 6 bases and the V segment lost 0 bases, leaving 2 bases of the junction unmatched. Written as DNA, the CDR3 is TGTGCCTGGAGTGTACGGACAGGGGGTAATTCACCCCTCCACTTT. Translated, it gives CAWSVRTGGNSPLHF.

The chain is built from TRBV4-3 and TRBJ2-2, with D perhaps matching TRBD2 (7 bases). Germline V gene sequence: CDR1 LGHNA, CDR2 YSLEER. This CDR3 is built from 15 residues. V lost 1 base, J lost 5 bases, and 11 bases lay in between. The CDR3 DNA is TGCGCCAGCAGCCAAGCGGCGGGGGCGACCGGGGAGCTGTTTTTT. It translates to CASSQAAGATGELFF.

CDR3: CASSFEQARQETQYF. In DNA, the CDR3 is TGTGCCAGCAGCTTCGAACAGGCCCGCCAAGAGACCCAGTACTTC. The V gene is TRBV5-5, the J gene TRBJ2-5, with D possibly TRBD1 on 5 matching bases. Trimming stripped 2 bases from V and 1 base from J, with 12 bases between. Germline V gives CDR1 SGHKS, CDR2 YYEKEE (reference sequence). The CDR3 runs 15 residues.

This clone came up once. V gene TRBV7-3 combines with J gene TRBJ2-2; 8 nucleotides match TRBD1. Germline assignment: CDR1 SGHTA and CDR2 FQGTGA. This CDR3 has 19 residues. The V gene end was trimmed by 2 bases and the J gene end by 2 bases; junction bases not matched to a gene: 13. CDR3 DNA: TGTGCCAGCAGCTTAGACCCGGCCCTGGGACAGGCCAACACCGGGGAGCTGTTTTTT. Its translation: CASSLDPALGQANTGELFF.

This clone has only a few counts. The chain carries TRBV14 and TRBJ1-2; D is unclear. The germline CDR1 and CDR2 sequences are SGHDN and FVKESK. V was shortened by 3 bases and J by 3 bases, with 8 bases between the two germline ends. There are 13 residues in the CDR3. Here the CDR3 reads CASSQRFHYGYTF. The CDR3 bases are TGTGCCAGCAGCCAGAGGTTCCACTATGGCTACACCTTC.

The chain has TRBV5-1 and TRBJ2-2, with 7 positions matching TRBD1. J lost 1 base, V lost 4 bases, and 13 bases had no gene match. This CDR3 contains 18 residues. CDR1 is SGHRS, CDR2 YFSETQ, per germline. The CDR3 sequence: CASSPSRGGARNTGELFF. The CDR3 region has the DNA TGCGCCAGCAGCCCCTCGAGAGGGGGCGCCCGGAACACCGGGGAGCTGTTTTTT.

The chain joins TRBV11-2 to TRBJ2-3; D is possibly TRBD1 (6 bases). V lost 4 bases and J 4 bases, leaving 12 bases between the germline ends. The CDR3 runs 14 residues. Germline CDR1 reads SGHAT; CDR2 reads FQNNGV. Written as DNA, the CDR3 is TGTGCCAGCAGCTCAGGGGCAAAAGCAGATACGCAGTATTTT. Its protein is CASSSGAKADTQYF.

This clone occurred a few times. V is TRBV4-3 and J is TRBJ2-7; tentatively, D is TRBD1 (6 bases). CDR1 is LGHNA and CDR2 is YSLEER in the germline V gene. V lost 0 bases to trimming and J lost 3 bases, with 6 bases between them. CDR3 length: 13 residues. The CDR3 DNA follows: TGCGCCAGCAGCCAAGAACAGGGCTACGAGCAGTACTTC. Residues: CASSQEQGYEQYF.

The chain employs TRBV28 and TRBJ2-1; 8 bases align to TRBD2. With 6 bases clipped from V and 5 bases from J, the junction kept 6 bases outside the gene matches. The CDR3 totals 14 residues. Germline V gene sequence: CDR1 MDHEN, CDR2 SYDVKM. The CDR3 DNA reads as TGTGCCAGCAGGGCGGGGGGTCCTGACAATGAGCAGTTCTTC. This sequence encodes CASRAGGPDNEQFF.